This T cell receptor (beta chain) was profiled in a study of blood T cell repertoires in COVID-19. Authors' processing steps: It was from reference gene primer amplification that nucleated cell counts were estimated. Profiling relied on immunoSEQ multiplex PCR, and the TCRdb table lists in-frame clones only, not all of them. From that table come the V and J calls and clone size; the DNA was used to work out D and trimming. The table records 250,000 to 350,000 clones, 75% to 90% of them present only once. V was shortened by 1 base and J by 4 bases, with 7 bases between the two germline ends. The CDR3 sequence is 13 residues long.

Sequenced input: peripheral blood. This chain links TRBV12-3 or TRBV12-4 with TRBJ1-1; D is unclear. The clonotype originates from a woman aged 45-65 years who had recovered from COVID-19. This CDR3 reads CASSLGRATEAFF. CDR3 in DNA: TGTGCCAGCAGTTTAGGAAGAGCCACTGAAGCTTTCTTT.